This TCR beta chain stems from a study of blood T cell repertoires in COVID-19. About the research overall: Material from acute and convalescent COVID-19 was sourced from the United States, Italy and Spain. PBMCs, B-cell-depleted T cells, or T cells were the source of the cDNA or gDNA that made up the material.

The V gene's germline CDR1 is SNHLY and CDR2 FYNNEI. This CDR3 region has 13 residues. Trimming shortened V by 5 bases and J by 7 bases, and 9 bases separated the two germline ends. In the authors' workflow: How many nucleated cells were present was estimated from reference gene primer amplification. Sequencing used immunoSEQ multiplex PCR; TCRdb keeps in-frame clones, though not all of them. V and J calls and clone size are as listed in that table; D and trimming were resolved from the DNA. The sample shows 130,000 or so clones, over 60% of them seen only once. The chain carries TRBV2 and TRBJ1-6; D not certain. The receptor's source is a woman between 65 and 79 years old with acute or convalescent COVID-19. Source material: peripheral blood. The CDR3 here is CASSTTENSPLHF. CDR3 bases: TGTGCCAGCAGTACAACGGAGAATTCACCCCTCCACTTT.